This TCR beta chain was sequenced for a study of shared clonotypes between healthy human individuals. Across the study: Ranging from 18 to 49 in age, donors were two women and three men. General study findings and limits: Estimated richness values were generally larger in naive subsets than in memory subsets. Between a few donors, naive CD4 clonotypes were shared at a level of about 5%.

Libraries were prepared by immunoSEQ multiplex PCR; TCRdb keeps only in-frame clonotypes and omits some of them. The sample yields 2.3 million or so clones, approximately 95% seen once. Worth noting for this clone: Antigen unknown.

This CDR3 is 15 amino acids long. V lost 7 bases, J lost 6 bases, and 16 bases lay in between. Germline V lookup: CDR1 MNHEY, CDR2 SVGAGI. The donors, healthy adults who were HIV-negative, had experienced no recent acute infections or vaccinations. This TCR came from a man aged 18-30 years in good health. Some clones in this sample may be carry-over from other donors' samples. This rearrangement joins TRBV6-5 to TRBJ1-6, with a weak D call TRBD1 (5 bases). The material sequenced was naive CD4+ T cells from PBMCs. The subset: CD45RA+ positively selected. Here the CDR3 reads CASTPGSGVNSPLHF. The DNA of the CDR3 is TGTGCCAGCACCCCGGGTTCGGGGGTTAATTCACCCCTCCACTTT.